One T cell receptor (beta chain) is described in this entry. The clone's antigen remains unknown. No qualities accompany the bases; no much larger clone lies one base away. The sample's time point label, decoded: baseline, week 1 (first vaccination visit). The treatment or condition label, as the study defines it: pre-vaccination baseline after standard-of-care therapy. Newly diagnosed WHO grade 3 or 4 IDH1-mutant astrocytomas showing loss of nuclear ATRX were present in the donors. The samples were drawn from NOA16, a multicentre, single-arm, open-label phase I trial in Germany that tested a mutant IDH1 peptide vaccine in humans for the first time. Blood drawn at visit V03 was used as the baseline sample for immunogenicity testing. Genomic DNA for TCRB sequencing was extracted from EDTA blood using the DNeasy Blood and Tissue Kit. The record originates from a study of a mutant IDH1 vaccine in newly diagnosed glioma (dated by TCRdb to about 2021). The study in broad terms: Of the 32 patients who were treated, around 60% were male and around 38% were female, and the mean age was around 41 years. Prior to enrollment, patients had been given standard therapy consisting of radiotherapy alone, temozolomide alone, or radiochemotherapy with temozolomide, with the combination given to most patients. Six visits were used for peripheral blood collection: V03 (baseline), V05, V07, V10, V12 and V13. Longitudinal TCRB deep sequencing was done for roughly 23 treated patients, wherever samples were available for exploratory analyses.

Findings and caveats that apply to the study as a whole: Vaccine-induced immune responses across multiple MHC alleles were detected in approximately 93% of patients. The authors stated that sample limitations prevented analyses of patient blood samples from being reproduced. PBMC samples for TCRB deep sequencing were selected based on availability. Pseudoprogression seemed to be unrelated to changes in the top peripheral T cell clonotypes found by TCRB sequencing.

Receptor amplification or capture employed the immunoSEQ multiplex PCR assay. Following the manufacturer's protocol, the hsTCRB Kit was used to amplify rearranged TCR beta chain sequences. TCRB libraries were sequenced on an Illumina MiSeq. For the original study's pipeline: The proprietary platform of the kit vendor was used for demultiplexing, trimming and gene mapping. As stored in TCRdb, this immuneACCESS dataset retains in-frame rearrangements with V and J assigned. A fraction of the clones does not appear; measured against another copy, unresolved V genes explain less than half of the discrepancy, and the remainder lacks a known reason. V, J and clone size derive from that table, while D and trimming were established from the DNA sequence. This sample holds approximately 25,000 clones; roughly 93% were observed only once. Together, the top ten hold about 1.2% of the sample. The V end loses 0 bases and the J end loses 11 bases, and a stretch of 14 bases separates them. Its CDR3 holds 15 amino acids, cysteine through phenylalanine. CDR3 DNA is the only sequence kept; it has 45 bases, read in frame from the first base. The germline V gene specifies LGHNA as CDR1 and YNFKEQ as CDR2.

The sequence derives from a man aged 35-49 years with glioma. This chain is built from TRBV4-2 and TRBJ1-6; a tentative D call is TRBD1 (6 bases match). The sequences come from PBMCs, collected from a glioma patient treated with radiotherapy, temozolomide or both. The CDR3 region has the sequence CASSQEKGTRAPLHF. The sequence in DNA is TGTGCCAGCAGCCAAGAAAAAGGGACAAGGGCACCCCTCCACTTT.